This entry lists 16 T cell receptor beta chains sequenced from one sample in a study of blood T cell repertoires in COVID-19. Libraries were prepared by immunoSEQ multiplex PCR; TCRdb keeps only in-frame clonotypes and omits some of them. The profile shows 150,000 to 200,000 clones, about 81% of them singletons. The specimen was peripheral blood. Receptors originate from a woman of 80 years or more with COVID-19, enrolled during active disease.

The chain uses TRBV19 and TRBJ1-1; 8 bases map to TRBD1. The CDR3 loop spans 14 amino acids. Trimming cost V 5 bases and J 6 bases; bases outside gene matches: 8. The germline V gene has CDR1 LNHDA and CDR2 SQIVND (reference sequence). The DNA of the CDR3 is TGTGCCAGTAGTTCCCGGGACAGGAGAGCTGAAGCTTTCTTT. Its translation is CASSSRDRRAEAFF. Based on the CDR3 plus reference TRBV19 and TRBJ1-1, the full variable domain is DGGITQSPKYLFRKEGQNVTLSCEQNLNHDAMYWYRQDPGQGLRLIYYSQIVNDFQKGDIAEGYSVSREKKESFPLTVTSAQKNPTAFYLCASSSRDRRAEAFFGQGTRLTVV.

In DNA, the CDR3 is TGTGCCAGCAGTTTACAGGAAAATCAGCCCCAGCATTTT. This sequence encodes CASSLQENQPQHF. The chain combines TRBV12-3 or TRBV12-4 with TRBJ1-5; no firm D call. Deletions cut 2 bases from V and 4 bases from J, with 6 bases between. CDR3 length equals 13 residues.

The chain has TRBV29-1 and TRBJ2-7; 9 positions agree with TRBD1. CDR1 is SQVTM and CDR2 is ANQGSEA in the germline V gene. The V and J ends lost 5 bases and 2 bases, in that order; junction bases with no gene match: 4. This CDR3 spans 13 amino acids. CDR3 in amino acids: CSVRQGVAYEQYF. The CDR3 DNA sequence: TGCAGCGTTAGACAGGGGGTCGCCTACGAGCAGTACTTC.

CDR3 residues: CASSFLAGQETQYF. The CDR3 nucleotides are TGCGCCAGCAGCTTCCTAGCGGGACAAGAGACCCAGTACTTC. The V and J genes are TRBV5-1 and TRBJ2-5, with 9 bases fitting TRBD2. The CDR3 contains 14 residues. The junction had 1 base not matched to a gene; V was cut back by 2 bases and J by 2 bases. Germline CDR1 reads SGHRS; CDR2 reads YFSETQ. Full variable domain (remainder filled in from reference TRBV5-1 and TRBJ2-5): KAGVTQTPRYLIKTRGQQVTLSCSPISGHRSVSWYQQTPGQGLQFLFEYFSETQRNKGNFPGRFSGRQFSNSRSEMNVSTLELGDSALYLCASSFLAGQETQYFGPGTRLLVL.

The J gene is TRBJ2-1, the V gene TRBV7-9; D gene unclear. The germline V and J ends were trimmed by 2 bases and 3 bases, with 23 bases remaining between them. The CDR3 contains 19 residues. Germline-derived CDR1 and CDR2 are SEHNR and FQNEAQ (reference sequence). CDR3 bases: TGTGCCAGCAGCTTACCGAGGTCAACTCCTGACCCCCTCTACAATGAGCAGTTCTTC. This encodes CASSLPRSTPDPLYNEQFF.

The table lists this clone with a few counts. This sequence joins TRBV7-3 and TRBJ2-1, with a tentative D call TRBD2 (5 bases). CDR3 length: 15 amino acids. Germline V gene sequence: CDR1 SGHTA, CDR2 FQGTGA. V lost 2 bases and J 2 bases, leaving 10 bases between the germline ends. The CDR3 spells CASSLWVGAYNEQFF. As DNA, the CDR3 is TGTGCCAGCAGCTTATGGGTCGGGGCCTACAATGAGCAGTTCTTC.

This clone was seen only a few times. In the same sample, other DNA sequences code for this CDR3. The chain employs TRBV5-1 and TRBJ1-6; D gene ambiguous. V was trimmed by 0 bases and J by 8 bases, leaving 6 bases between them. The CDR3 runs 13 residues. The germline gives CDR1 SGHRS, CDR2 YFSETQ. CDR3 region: CASSLDSYSPLHF. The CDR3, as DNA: TGCGCCAGCAGCTTGGATTCATATTCACCCCTCCACTTT.

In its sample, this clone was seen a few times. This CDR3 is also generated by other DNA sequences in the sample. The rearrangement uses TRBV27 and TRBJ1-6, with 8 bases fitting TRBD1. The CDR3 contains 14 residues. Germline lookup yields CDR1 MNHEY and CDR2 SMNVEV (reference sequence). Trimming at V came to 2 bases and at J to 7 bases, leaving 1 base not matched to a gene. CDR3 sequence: CASSLQGANSPLHF. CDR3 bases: TGTGCCAGCAGTTTACAGGGGGCGAATTCACCCCTCCACTTT.

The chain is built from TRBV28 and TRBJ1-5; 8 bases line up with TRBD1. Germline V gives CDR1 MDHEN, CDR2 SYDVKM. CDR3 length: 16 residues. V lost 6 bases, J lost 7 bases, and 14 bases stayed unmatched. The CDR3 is CASSSRDRRARQPQHF. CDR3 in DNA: TGTGCCAGCAGCAGTCGGGACAGGCGAGCGAGGCAGCCCCAGCATTTT.

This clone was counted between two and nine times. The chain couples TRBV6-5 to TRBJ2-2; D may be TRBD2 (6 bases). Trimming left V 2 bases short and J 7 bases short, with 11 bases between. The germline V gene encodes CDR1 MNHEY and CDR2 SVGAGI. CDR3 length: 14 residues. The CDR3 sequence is CASSYPSGGGELFF. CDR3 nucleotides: TGTGCCAGCAGTTACCCGTCCGGGGGCGGGGAGCTGTTTTTT.

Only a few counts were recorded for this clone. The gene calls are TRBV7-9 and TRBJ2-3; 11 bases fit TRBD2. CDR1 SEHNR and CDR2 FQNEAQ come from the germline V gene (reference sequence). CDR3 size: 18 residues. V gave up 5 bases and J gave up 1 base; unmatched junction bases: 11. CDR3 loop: CASSPKIRLAGRTDTQYF. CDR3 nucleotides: TGTGCCAGCAGCCCCAAAATTAGACTAGCGGGACGCACAGATACGCAGTATTTT.

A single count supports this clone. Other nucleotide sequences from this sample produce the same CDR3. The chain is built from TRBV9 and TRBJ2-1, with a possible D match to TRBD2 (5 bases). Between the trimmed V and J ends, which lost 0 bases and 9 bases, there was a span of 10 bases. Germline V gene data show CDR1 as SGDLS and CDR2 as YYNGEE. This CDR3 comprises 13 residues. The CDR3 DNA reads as TGTGCCAGCAGCGTAGCAGAACGGGGTGAGCAGTTCTTC. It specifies CASSVAERGEQFF.

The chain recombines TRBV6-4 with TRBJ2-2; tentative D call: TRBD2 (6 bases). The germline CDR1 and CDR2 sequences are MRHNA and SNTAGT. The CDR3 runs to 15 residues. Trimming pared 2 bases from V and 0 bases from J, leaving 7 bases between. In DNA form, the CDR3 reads TGTGCCAGCAGTGACGGGAGGACGAACACCGGGGAGCTGTTTTTT. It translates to CASSDGRTNTGELFF.

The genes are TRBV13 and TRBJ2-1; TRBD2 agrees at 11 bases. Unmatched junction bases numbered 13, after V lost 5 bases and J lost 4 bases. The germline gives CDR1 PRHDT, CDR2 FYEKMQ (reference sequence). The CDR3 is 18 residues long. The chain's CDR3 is CASSIRSPGLAEYNEQFF. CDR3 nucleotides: TGTGCCAGCAGCATCCGAAGTCCGGGACTAGCGGAATACAATGAGCAGTTCTTC. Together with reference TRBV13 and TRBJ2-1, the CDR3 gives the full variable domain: AAGVIQSPRHLIKEKRETATLKCYPIPRHDTVYWYQQGPGQDPQFLISFYEKMQSDKGSIPDRFSAQQFSDYHSELNMSSLELGDSALYFCASSIRSPGLAEYNEQFFGPGTRLTVL.

The CDR3 nucleotides read TGTGCCAGCAGCCAGGGACAGAGGGTTTACAATGAGCAGTTCTTC. It encodes CASSQGQRVYNEQFF. This sequence joins TRBV7-9 and TRBJ2-1; 7 positions agree with TRBD1. Unmatched junction bases numbered 8, after V lost 5 bases and J lost 4 bases. The CDR3 is 15 amino acids. CDR1 is SEHNR, CDR2 FQNEAQ, per germline (reference sequence).

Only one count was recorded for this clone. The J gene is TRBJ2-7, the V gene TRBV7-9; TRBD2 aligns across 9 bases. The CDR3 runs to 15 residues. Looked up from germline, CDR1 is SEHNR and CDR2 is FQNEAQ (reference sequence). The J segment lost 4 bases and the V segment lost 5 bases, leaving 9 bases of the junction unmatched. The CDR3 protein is CASSPWAGGPYEQYF. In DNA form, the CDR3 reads TGTGCCAGCAGCCCGTGGGCGGGGGGGCCGTACGAGCAGTACTTC.